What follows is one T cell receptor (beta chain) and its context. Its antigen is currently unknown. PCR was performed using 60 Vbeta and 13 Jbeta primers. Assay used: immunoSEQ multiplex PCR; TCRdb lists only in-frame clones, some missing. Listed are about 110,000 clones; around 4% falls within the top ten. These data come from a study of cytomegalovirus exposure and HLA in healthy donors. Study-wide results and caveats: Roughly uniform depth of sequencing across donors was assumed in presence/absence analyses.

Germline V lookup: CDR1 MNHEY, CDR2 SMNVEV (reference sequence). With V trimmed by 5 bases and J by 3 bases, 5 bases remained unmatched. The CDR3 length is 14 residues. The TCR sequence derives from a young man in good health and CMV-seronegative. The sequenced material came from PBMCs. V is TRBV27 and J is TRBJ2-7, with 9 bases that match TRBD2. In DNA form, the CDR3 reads TGTGCCAGCAGTCTGGGGACTAGCCGCTACGAGCAGTACTTC. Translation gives CASSLGTSRYEQYF.